This is a list of T cell receptor beta chains from one sample in a study of blood T cell repertoires in COVID-19. Sequencing was performed with immunoSEQ multiplex PCR; in TCRdb, only in-frame clones are kept and a portion is missing. The sample shows a few hundred thousand clones, around 87% of them seen only once. The sample was peripheral blood. The receptors derive from a man aged 45-60 years with active or convalescent COVID-19. The conserved cysteine and the conserved F or W are not part of the CDR3 here. Not all rows give a size; the values are once, few, many and, for expanded clones, a class.

J gene,V gene,clone size,CDR3 protein
TRBJ2-3,TRBV5-1,once,ASSQGQATDTQY
TRBJ2-2,TRBV27,-,ASSFRLSNTGELF
TRBJ1-6,TRBV2,-,ASRYEQGYNSPLH
TRBJ2-1,TRBV2,-,ASSVIAASYNEQF
TRBJ2-2,TRBV5-1,-,ASSWTTSDTGELF
TRBJ2-1,TRBV3-1/TRBV3-2,-,AAGLADYNEQF
TRBJ1-1,TRBV3-1/TRBV3-2,-,ASSRTENTEAF
TRBJ2-1,TRBV5-1,-,ASSGGNNEQF
TRBJ2-5,TRBV5-1,-,ASSPQLRSGRGETQY
TRBJ1-2,TRBV28,-,ASSRQGVRGYT